The clone carrying this T cell receptor (beta chain) was picked up a small number of times. Patients from Seattle were sampled longitudinally, starting during active infection. The data were obtained in a study of blood T cell repertoires in COVID-19. For the study at large: Sites in the United States, Italy and Spain provided acute and convalescent COVID-19 samples. The analysed material was cDNA or gDNA that came from T cells, B-cell-depleted T cells, or PBMCs.

Study processing details: The assay estimated nucleated cells by amplifying reference gene primers. Clones were sequenced by immunoSEQ multiplex PCR, and TCRdb holds only the in-frame ones, with some missing. From that table come the V and J calls and clone size; the DNA was used to work out D and trimming. Here the sample spans approximately 61,000 clones, roughly 84% being singletons. The ends were cut back, 2 bases at V and 0 bases at J, with 11 bases in the middle. This CDR3 is 15 amino acids long. The germline gives CDR1 SGHTA, CDR2 FQGNSA. The receptor was isolated from a man over 45 with COVID-19, enrolled during active disease. The chain recombines TRBV7-2 with TRBJ2-7; D ambiguous. The sample comprised peripheral blood. CDR3 in DNA: TGTGCCAGCAGCTTAATGGTGGGCCCCTCCTACGAGCAGTACTTC. Translation gives CASSLMVGPSYEQYF.